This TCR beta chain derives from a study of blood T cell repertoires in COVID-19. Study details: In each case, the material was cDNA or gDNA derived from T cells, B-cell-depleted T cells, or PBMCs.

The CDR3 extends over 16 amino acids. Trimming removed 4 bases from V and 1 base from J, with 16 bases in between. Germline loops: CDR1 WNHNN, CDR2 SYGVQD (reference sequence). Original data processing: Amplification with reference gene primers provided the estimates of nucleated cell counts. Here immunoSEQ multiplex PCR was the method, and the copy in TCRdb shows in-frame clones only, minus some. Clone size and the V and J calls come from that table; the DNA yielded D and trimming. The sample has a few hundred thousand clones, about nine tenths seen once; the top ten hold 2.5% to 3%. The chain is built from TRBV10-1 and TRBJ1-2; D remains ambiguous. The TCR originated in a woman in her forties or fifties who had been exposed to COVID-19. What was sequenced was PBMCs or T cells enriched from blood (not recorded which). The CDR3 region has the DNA TGCGCCAGCAGTGGCCCGCGCGGGCCGGATAACTATGGCTACACCTTC. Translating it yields CASSGPRGPDNYGYTF.